This TCR beta chain was recovered during a study of tumor-infiltrating lymphocytes in primary liver carcinoma. Study overall: T1-T3 N0M0 was the stage of the tumors, which were about 4 to 10 cm across.

Germline-derived CDR1 and CDR2 are SEHNR and FQNEAQ (reference sequence). The CDR3 sequence is 15 residues long. V dropped 3 bases and J dropped 2 bases, with 11 bases sitting between them. The authors made TCR beta cDNA from around 500 ng total RNA with a constant-region primer. Construction of TCR beta libraries relied on three successive nested multiplex PCR rounds employing slightly modified ARM-PCR. Researchers ran the first two PCR rounds for 9 to 10 cycles each with TRBV1-TRBV30 forward primers and a C-beta reverse primer. TCRdb re-called the multiplex PCR reads through MiXCR, storing one row per CDR3 protein. The sample contains approximately 80,000 distinct CDR3 sequences, roughly two thirds of which appear only once. This clonotype was observed a few times. This could be a read error, since a much larger clone is one nucleotide away. Co-extracting RNA and DNA was done with roughly 17-33 mg of unsorted bulk tissue as input.

This receptor was identified in a man aged 35 to 55 with primary liver carcinoma and hepatitis B virus infection. This rearrangement joins TRBV7-9 to TRBJ1-3; perhaps TRBD1 as D (5 bases). The sequencing sample was made of tumor-adjacent normal liver tissue. CDR3 DNA sequence: TGTGCCAGCAGCTTTTGGGACCCCCCTGGAAACACCATATATTTT. Translated: CASSFWDPPGNTIYF.